The 4 T cell receptor beta chains below were found in one sample sequenced in a study of blood T cell repertoires in COVID-19. Only in-frame clones appear in the TCRdb table, and some are missing; sequencing was by immunoSEQ multiplex PCR. Of 350,000 to 450,000 clones detected, around 84% appear once; the ten largest clones hold approximately 3.6%. The specimen was peripheral blood. These receptors were taken from a woman under 30 with acute or convalescent COVID-19.

This clone was detected only a few times. This rearrangement joins TRBV6-2 or TRBV6-3 to TRBJ2-5; no clear D. The germline CDR1 and CDR2 sequences are MNHEY and SVGEGT. Trimming left V 0 bases short and J 5 bases short, with 10 bases between. This CDR3 has 14 residues. The CDR3 sequence is CASSYSEVGETQYF. For the CDR3, the DNA is TGTGCCAGCAGTTACTCTGAGGTTGGGGAGACCCAGTACTTC.

The chain is built from TRBV2 and TRBJ1-5, with 9 bases identical to TRBD1. CDR1 is SNHLY and CDR2 is FYNNEI in the germline V gene. The CDR3 runs to 14 residues. V was pared by 4 bases and J by 7 bases, with 5 bases of the junction left unmatched. CDR3 coding DNA: TGTGCCAGCAGTGGCGGGACAGGGCAACAGCCCCAGCATTTT. This encodes CASSGGTGQQPQHF.

This chain uses TRBV7-8 with TRBJ2-4; D unclear. The CDR3 covers 15 residues. V lost 3 bases, J lost 4 bases, and 13 bases lay in between. Germline V gives CDR1 SGHVS, CDR2 FQNEAQ. The CDR3 DNA follows: TGTGCCAGCAGCTTTCTGGCGGATACGAAAAACATTCAGTACTTC. Protein sequence: CASSFLADTKNIQYF.

The gene calls are TRBV5-4 and TRBJ2-6; 9 bases are a match to TRBD1. The germline V gene has CDR1 SGHNT and CDR2 YYREEE (reference sequence). The CDR3 extends over 18 amino acids. V trimming: 4 bases; J trimming: 0 bases; junction bases outside the gene matches: 8. The CDR3 sequence: CASSPAQGASSGANVLTF. CDR3 coding DNA: TGTGCCAGCAGCCCTGCACAGGGGGCCTCCTCTGGGGCCAACGTCCTGACTTTC.